This TCR beta chain was sequenced during a study of T cell responses to AZD1222 COVID-19 vaccine. The study's findings and limits: Donors, mostly white British, included more females; clonal diversity was possibly underestimated. Vaccination with two AZD1222 doses was followed by a rise in Spike-specific TCR breadth and depth.

TCRdb's copy holds only in-frame clones and misses some; the assay was immunoSEQ multiplex PCR. The sample gives about 130,000 clones, about four fifths of which show up once; roughly 4% is in the top ten. This clone was detected a few times. The antigen is unknown. The specimen was peripheral blood, collected on day 0 of AZD1222 vaccination. This TCR was sampled from an adult in good health.

The CDR3 DNA sequence: TGTGCCAGCAGCCAAGATATCGAGGGGGCGCATGGCTACACCTTC. It specifies CASSQDIEGAHGYTF. This chain links TRBV3-1 (or the pseudogene TRBV3-2) with TRBJ1-2, with TRBD1 matching 7 bases. CDR3 length: 15 amino acids. The junction had 7 bases not matched to a gene; V was cut back by 0 bases and J by 6 bases. Germline V gene lookup returns CDR1 LGHDT and CDR2 YNNKEL (reference sequence).